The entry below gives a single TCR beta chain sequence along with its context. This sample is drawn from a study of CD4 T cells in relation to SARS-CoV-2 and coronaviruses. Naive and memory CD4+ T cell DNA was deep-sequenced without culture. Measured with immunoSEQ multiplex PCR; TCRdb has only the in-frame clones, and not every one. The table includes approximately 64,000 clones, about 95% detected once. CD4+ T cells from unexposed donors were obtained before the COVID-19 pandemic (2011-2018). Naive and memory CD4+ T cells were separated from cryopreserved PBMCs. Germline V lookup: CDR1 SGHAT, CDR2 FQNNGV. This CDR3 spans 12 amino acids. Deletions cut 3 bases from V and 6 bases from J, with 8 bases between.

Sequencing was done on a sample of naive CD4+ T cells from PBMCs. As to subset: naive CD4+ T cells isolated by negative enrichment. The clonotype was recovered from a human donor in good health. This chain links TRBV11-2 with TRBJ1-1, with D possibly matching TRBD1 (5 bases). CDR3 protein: CASSFQGSEAFF. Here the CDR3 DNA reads TGTGCCAGCAGCTTTCAGGGCTCTGAAGCTTTCTTT.